This TCR beta chain was identified during a study of T cell changes during pregnancy in multiple sclerosis. Only in-frame clones appear in the TCRdb table, and some are missing; sequencing was by immunoSEQ multiplex PCR. Here the sample spans roughly 42,000 clones, approximately 91% being singletons. V lost 7 bases, J lost 2 bases, and 15 bases lay in between. Germline V gene sequence: CDR1 SGHRS, CDR2 YFSETQ. The CDR3 loop spans 14 amino acids. Source: CD4+ T cells from peripheral blood mononuclear cells, taken in the first trimester of pregnancy. The receptor was isolated from a female donor with multiple sclerosis, enrolled in a pregnancy study. V is TRBV5-1 and J is TRBJ1-2; no clear D gene. The DNA of the CDR3 is TGCGCCAGCCGCCTGGAGGGAGGGAACTATGGCTACACCTTC. This gives the protein CASRLEGGNYGYTF.